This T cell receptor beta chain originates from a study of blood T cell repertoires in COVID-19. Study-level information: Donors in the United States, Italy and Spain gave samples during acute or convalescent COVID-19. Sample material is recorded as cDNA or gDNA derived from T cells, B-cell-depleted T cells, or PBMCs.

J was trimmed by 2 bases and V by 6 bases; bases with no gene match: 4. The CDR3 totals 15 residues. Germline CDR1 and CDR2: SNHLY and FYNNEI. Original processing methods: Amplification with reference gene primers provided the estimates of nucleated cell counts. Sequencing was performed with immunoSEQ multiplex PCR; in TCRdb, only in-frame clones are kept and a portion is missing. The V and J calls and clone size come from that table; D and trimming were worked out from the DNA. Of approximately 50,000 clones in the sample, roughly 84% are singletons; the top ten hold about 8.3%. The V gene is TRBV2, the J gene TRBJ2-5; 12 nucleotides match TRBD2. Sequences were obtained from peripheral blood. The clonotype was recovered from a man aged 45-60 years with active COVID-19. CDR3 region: CASRAGLAGQETQYF. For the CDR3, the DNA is TGTGCCAGCAGGGCCGGACTAGCGGGGCAAGAGACCCAGTACTTC.